One and the same sample provided the 4 T cell receptor beta chains below, sequenced in a study of blood T cell repertoires in COVID-19. Profiling relied on immunoSEQ multiplex PCR, and the TCRdb table lists in-frame clones only, not all of them. This table holds roughly 43,000 clones, 86% found once. Material: peripheral blood. The receptors were gathered from a man between 60 and 70 years old with active COVID-19.

This rearrangement joins TRBV2 to TRBJ1-2, with 9 bases matching TRBD1. This CDR3 region has 10 residues. Germline V gene data show CDR1 as SNHLY and CDR2 as FYNNEI. In nucleotides, the CDR3 is TGTGGGGGGGACAGGGACGGCTACACCTTC. It yields the protein CGGDRDGYTF.

The rearrangement joins TRBV28 to TRBJ1-1; TRBD1 matches at 10 bases. Germline-derived CDR1 and CDR2 are MDHEN and SYDVKM. J was trimmed by 2 bases and V by 3 bases; bases with no gene match: 6. This CDR3 is built from 16 residues. This CDR3 reads CASSFLWTGGNTEAFF. The CDR3 DNA reads as TGTGCCAGCAGTTTTCTATGGACAGGGGGTAACACTGAAGCTTTCTTT.

V is TRBV10-3 and J is TRBJ2-5; 9 bases are a match to TRBD1. Trimming cost V 6 bases and J 2 bases; bases outside gene matches: 4. The CDR3 runs to 14 residues. Germline V gives CDR1 ENHRY, CDR2 SYGVKD. CDR3 bases: TGTGCCATCAGAGGGACAGGGAGGCAAGAGACCCAGTACTTC. Translating gives CAIRGTGRQETQYF.

The chain joins TRBV4-1 to TRBJ2-1; 8 nucleotides agree with TRBD1. The CDR3 consists of 16 residues. Germline values: CDR1 MGHRA, CDR2 YSYEKL. Trimming removed 4 bases from V and 4 bases from J; junction bases left unmatched: 9. CDR3 sequence (DNA): TGCGCCAGCAGCCTAGATCCGGGACAGGATTACAATGAGCAGTTCTTC. Its translation: CASSLDPGQDYNEQFF.